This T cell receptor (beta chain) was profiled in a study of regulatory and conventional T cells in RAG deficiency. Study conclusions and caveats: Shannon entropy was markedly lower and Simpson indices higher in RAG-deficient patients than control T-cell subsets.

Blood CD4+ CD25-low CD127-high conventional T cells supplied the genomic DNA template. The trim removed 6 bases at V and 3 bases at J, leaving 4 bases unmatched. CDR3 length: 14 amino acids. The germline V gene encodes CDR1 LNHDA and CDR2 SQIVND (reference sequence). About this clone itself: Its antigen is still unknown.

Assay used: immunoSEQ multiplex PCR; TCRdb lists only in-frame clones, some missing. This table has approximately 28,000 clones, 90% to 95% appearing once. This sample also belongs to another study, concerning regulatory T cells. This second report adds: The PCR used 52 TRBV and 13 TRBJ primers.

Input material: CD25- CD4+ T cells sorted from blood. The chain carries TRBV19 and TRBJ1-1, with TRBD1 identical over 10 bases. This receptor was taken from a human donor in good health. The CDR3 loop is CASRDRGFHTEAFF. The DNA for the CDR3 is TGTGCCAGTAGGGACAGGGGGTTTCACACTGAAGCTTTCTTT.